This T cell receptor beta chain was documented in a study of blood T cell repertoires in COVID-19. For the study at large: PBMCs, B-cell-depleted T cells, or T cells provided the cDNA or gDNA that made up the material.

CDR3 length: 14 amino acids. Trimming left V 5 bases short and J 2 bases short, with 10 bases between. Germline-derived CDR1 and CDR2 are ENHRY and SYGVKD. As originally analysed: For nucleated cells, counts were estimated from reference gene primer amplification. Clones were sequenced by immunoSEQ multiplex PCR, and TCRdb holds only the in-frame ones, with some missing. Clone size and the V and J calls come from that table; the DNA yielded D and trimming. The table records roughly 170,000 clones, about 85% of them present only once. The sequenced sample consisted of peripheral blood. The clonotype comes from a man between 60 and 75 years old with acute or convalescent COVID-19. The rearrangement uses TRBV10-3 and TRBJ1-3, with D possibly matching TRBD1 (6 bases). CDR3 bases: TGTGCCATCAGTTACGACAGGACTGGAAACACCATATATTTT. It translates to CAISYDRTGNTIYF.